A single sample is the source of the 19 T cell receptor beta chains below, sequenced in a study of shared clonotypes between healthy human individuals. Sequencing was performed with immunoSEQ multiplex PCR; in TCRdb, only in-frame clones are kept and a portion is missing. The table records around 1.4 million clones, approximately 98.5% of them present only once. The sample taken for sequencing was naive CD4+ T cells sorted from blood. The subset: CD45RA+ positively selected. Receptors originate from a man aged 25 to 40 in good health.

Of note for this clone: An end of the junction does not agree with germline; a read error may underlie this. The rearrangement joins TRBV13 to TRBJ1-2; weak D call: TRBD1 (6 bases). The CDR3 is made up of 12 amino acids. From germline, CDR1 is PRHDT and CDR2 FYEKMQ (reference sequence). The CDR3 sequence: CACRGANYGYTF. The CDR3 DNA reads TGTGCCTGCAGGGGCGCTAACTATGGCTACACCTTC.

This chain joins TRBV11-2 and TRBJ2-1; perhaps D is TRBD1 or TRBD2 (5 bases each). Germline CDR1 and CDR2: SGHAT and FQNNGV. Trimming removed 5 bases from V and 7 bases from J, with 15 bases in between. This CDR3 comprises 14 residues. The CDR3 nucleotides are TGTGCCAGCAGCATGTCCTCCTGGGGGAATGAGCAGTTCTTC. Translating it yields CASSMSSWGNEQFF.

This clone appeared once. The CDR3 reads CASSQDGLSSYTF. CDR3 bases: TGCGCCAGCAGCCAAGATGGTCTTTCGAGCTACACCTTC. This rearrangement joins TRBV4-1 to TRBJ1-2; D unclear. This CDR3 has 13 amino acids. Trimming shortened V by 0 bases and J by 9 bases, and 11 bases separated the two germline ends. Germline V gene sequence: CDR1 MGHRA, CDR2 YSYEKL.

The chain couples TRBV27 to TRBJ2-1; D gene uncertain. V dropped 4 bases and J dropped 5 bases, with 12 bases sitting between them. This CDR3 region has 14 residues. Germline V lookup: CDR1 MNHEY, CDR2 SMNVEV (reference sequence). CDR3 nucleotides: TGTGCCAGCAGTTCGCTATCCGGAAACAATGAGCAGTTCTTC. Protein: CASSSLSGNNEQFF.

This clone came up once. The V and J genes are TRBV9 and TRBJ2-2; 8 bases fit TRBD2. The CDR3 extends over 15 amino acids. Losses at the gene ends were 3 bases for V and 4 bases for J; bases not matched to a gene: 5. Germline V gene data show CDR1 as SGDLS and CDR2 as YYNGEE. The CDR3 reads CASSGLGRATGELFF. CDR3 DNA sequence: TGTGCCAGCAGCGGACTCGGGAGGGCCACCGGGGAGCTGTTTTTT.

This clone was found once. This sample includes further DNA sequences coding for the same CDR3. V gene TRBV25-1 combines with J gene TRBJ2-1; D is uncertain. This CDR3 is built from 15 residues. V was clipped by 1 base and J by 0 bases, with 7 bases between them. Germline V gives CDR1 MGHDK, CDR2 SYGVNS. CDR3 sequence reads: CASSESPSSYNEQFF. CDR3 DNA sequence: TGTGCCAGCAGTGAATCTCCCTCCTCCTACAATGAGCAGTTCTTC.

The chain links TRBV29-1 to TRBJ2-1, with 13 bases fitting TRBD2. The CDR3 sequence is 15 residues long. Trimming took 7 bases from V and 5 from J; bases not matched to a gene: 8. Per germline, CDR1 SQVTM and CDR2 ANQGSEA. The CDR3 DNA is TGCAGCGAATACCCGGGACTAGCGGGAAACAATGAGCAGTTCTTC. Its protein product is CSEYPGLAGNNEQFF.

This chain uses TRBV2 with TRBJ2-7, with 11 bases fitting TRBD2. Germline assignment: CDR1 SNHLY and CDR2 FYNNEI. With 8 bases clipped from V and 4 bases from J, the junction kept 4 bases outside the gene matches. The CDR3 has 13 residues. The CDR3 nucleotides read TGTGCCAGCCAGACTAGCGGGATATACGAGCAGTACTTC. Its protein is CASQTSGIYEQYF.

The chain uses TRBV2 and TRBJ1-5; D is unclear. This CDR3 has 18 residues. Germline V gene sequence: CDR1 SNHLY, CDR2 FYNNEI. Trimming took 3 bases from V and 0 from J, leaving 18 bases between them. CDR3: CASSDSGSRYSSNQPQHF. The CDR3 DNA is TGTGCCAGCAGTGATTCGGGATCCAGGTATAGTAGCAATCAGCCCCAGCATTTT.

This clone was counted once. The chain recombines TRBV6-6 with TRBJ2-7, with 7 bases aligning to TRBD1. CDR3 length: 15 amino acids. V trimming: 0 bases; J trimming: 4 bases; junction bases outside the gene matches: 6. Germline V gene data show CDR1 as MNHNY and CDR2 as SVGAGI (reference sequence). The CDR3 DNA follows: TGTGCCAGCAGTTACTCAGGCCGGGACAGTTACGAGCAGTACTTC. Translation gives CASSYSGRDSYEQYF.

V and J are TRBV28 and TRBJ1-4, with 8 bases that match TRBD1. Losses at the gene ends were 8 bases for V and 6 bases for J; bases not matched to a gene: 2. CDR3 length equals 12 residues. Germline assignment: CDR1 MDHEN and CDR2 SYDVKM. CDR3 nucleotide sequence: TGTGCCAGCCAACAGGGGGATGAAAAACTGTTTTTT. It is translated as CASQQGDEKLFF. Drawing the rest from reference TRBV28 and TRBJ1-4, the complete variable domain is DVKVTQSSRYLVKRTGEKVFLECVQDMDHENMFWYRQDPGLGLRLIYFSYDVKMKEKGDIPEGYSVSREKKERFSLILESASTNQTSMYLCASQQGDEKLFFGSGTQLSVL.

The V and J genes are TRBV10-1 and TRBJ1-5, with D possibly matching TRBD1 (5 bases). Germline-derived CDR1 and CDR2 are WNHNN and SYGVQD (reference sequence). This CDR3 comprises 13 residues. Trimming shortened V by 4 bases and J by 7 bases, and 11 bases separated the two germline ends. CDR3 nucleotide sequence: TGCGCCAGCAGTGGGGGGGTTGGACAGCCCCAGCATTTT. Translating gives CASSGGVGQPQHF.

The chain recombines TRBV9 with TRBJ2-7; D is unclear. V was trimmed by 4 bases and J by 3 bases, leaving 11 bases between them. The CDR3 is 13 amino acids. Germline-derived CDR1 and CDR2 are SGDLS and YYNGEE. The CDR3 region is CASSSPWGYEQYF. CDR3 nucleotide sequence: TGTGCCAGCAGCTCACCCTGGGGCTACGAGCAGTACTTC.

The rearrangement uses TRBV7-8 and TRBJ2-6; no clear D gene. Germline V gene lookup returns CDR1 SGHVS and CDR2 FQNEAQ. CDR3 length: 12 residues. The ends were cut back, 6 bases at V and 1 base at J, with 1 base in the middle. The CDR3 DNA follows: TGTGCCAGCAGGTCTGGGGCCAACGTCCTGACTTTC. Residues: CASRSGANVLTF.

The chain is built from TRBV28 and TRBJ1-2, with D perhaps matching TRBD1 (6 bases). With 6 bases removed from V and 2 bases from J, the gap between germline ends came to 19 bases. Germline V lookup: CDR1 MDHEN, CDR2 SYDVKM. The CDR3 has 16 amino acids. CDR3 in DNA: TGTGCCAGCAGAAATGGGTTATCAGGGGTAAACTATGGCTACACCTTC. Its translation is CASRNGLSGVNYGYTF.

This clone showed up just once. V usage is TRBV5-4 and J usage is TRBJ2-7; D gene unclear. Germline V gene data show CDR1 as SGHNT and CDR2 as YYREEE (reference sequence). This CDR3 contains 14 residues. The germline V and J ends were trimmed by 1 base and 5 bases, with 13 bases remaining between them. The DNA of the CDR3 is TGTGCCAGCAGCTTGCCCTTAGAGGATCACGAGCAGTACTTC. This translates into CASSLPLEDHEQYF.

The chain combines TRBV28 with TRBJ2-7; TRBD1 or TRBD2 may be the D gene (5 bases each). Trimming took 6 bases from V and 6 from J, leaving 21 bases between them. The CDR3 runs to 15 residues. Germline CDR1 and CDR2: MDHEN and SYDVKM. DNA for the CDR3: TGTGCCAGCAGCTTCCCGGGGCTTCTCGTGCGCGAGCAGTACTTC. It is translated as CASSFPGLLVREQYF.

This sequence joins TRBV19 and TRBJ1-1; tentative D call: TRBD1 (6 bases). V lost 6 bases, J lost 6 bases, and 26 bases lay in between. This CDR3 spans 17 amino acids. From germline, CDR1 is LNHDA and CDR2 SQIVND (reference sequence). The DNA of the CDR3 is TGTGCCAGTAGGCAACGCCGCGGGACATCCATAGGCGCTGAAGCTTTCTTT. Translating gives CASRQRRGTSIGAEAFF. Together with reference TRBV19 and TRBJ1-1, the CDR3 gives the full variable domain: DGGITQSPKYLFRKEGQNVTLSCEQNLNHDAMYWYRQDPGQGLRLIYYSQIVNDFQKGDIAEGYSVSREKKESFPLTVTSAQKNPTAFYLCASRQRRGTSIGAEAFFGQGTRLTVV.

This clone was detected once. This chain connects TRBV5-1 to TRBJ2-1, with TRBD2 matching 14 bases. Germline CDR1 SGHRS, CDR2 YFSETQ. The length of the CDR3 is 15 residues. Unmatched junction bases numbered 6, after V lost 4 bases and J lost 9 bases. The CDR3 DNA reads as TGCGCCAGCAGCCCGGGACTAGCGGGAGTTTTTGAGCAGTTCTTC. As protein: CASSPGLAGVFEQFF.